Below are 8 T cell receptor beta chains sequenced from a single sample in a study of cytomegalovirus exposure and HLA in healthy donors. A multiplex PCR was run with 60 Vbeta primers and 13 Jbeta primers. Sequenced by immunoSEQ multiplex PCR; TCRdb stores in-frame clones only, minus some. The sample has about 110,000 clones; 73% are singletons. The sample was PBMCs. The receptors were gathered from a man in his forties in good health and CMV-seronegative.

V usage is TRBV18 and J usage is TRBJ1-2; maybe TRBD1 (6 bases). There are 13 residues in the CDR3. The V gene's germline CDR1 is KGHSH and CDR2 LQKENI. V shed 2 bases and J shed 8 bases, with 12 bases lying between them. CDR3 DNA: TGTGCCAGCTCACCATCGGGGGGCTCGGGCTACACCTTC. This translates into CASSPSGGSGYTF. Using reference TRBV18 and TRBJ1-2 for the parts outside the CDR3, the full variable domain is NAGVMQNPRHLVRRRGQEARLRCSPMKGHSHVYWYRQLPEEGLKFMVYLQKENIIDESGMPKERFSAEFPKEGPSILRIQQVVRGDSAAYFCASSPSGGSGYTFGSGTRLTVV.

This clone was seen more than once but under ten times. The chain has TRBV5-5 and TRBJ1-1; no reliable D call. The CDR3 consists of 18 residues. Germline values: CDR1 SGHKS, CDR2 YYEKEE (reference sequence). V lost 0 bases and J lost 3, with 21 bases in between. CDR3 DNA sequence: TGTGCCAGCAGCTTGGAAAGCCTCTCCGGGAGTGGGGACACTGAAGCTTTCTTT. This encodes CASSLESLSGSGDTEAFF.

This rearrangement joins TRBV29-1 to TRBJ2-1, with D maybe TRBD2 (6 bases). Trimming removed 5 bases at V and 2 bases at J, with 10 bases between. Germline assignment: CDR1 SQVTM and CDR2 ANQGSEA. This CDR3 spans 13 amino acids. The CDR3 reads CSVHGGAYNEQFF. In nucleotides, the CDR3 is TGCAGCGTTCACGGGGGAGCCTACAATGAGCAGTTCTTC.

This clone showed up just once. This sequence joins TRBV7-3 and TRBJ2-7; TRBD1 aligns across 9 bases. Germline CDR1 SGHTA, CDR2 FQGTGA. V dropped 5 bases and J dropped 4; count of bases not matched to a gene: 12. CDR3 size: 16 residues. This CDR3 is CASSPTRGTGPYEQYF. The CDR3 DNA sequence: TGTGCCAGCAGCCCAACTCGCGGGACAGGGCCTTACGAGCAGTACTTC.

This chain connects TRBV4-1 to TRBJ2-1, with D maybe TRBD1 (5 bases). The CDR3 length is 14 residues. Germline V gives CDR1 MGHRA, CDR2 YSYEKL. With 0 bases removed from V and 9 bases from J, the gap between germline ends came to 12 bases. The CDR3 is CASSQEEGVTEQFF. Written as DNA, the CDR3 is TGCGCCAGCAGCCAAGAAGAAGGGGTTACTGAGCAGTTCTTC.

The chain is built from TRBV6-1 and TRBJ1-5; the match to TRBD1 covers 7 bases. Germline-derived CDR1 and CDR2 are MNHNS and SASEGT. This CDR3 contains 14 residues. Trimming removed 4 bases from V and 6 bases from J; junction bases left unmatched: 6. This CDR3 reads CASSARGAIQPQHF. CDR3 in DNA: TGTGCCAGCAGTGCCAGGGGGGCAATTCAGCCCCAGCATTTT.

This chain uses TRBV6-6 with TRBJ2-1; 9 bases agree with TRBD2. V lost 2 bases and J lost 9; bases outside the gene matches: 8. This CDR3 has 15 residues. Germline V gene data show CDR1 as MNHNY and CDR2 as SVGAGI (reference sequence). CDR3 loop: CASSYDGGGAAEQFF. The CDR3 bases are TGTGCCAGCAGTTACGACGGCGGGGGGGCCGCTGAGCAGTTCTTC.

The chain couples TRBV7-8 to TRBJ2-1; D is uncertain. V dropped 5 bases and J dropped 5 bases, with 19 bases sitting between them. Germline V lookup: CDR1 SGHVS, CDR2 FQNEAQ. The CDR3 spans 16 residues. The CDR3 DNA is TGTGCCAGCAGCCCCTTTTATGAACGTGCGGACAATGAGCAGTTCTTC. Its protein product is CASSPFYERADNEQFF.